These T cell receptor beta chains were read from a single sample in a study of cytomegalovirus exposure and HLA in healthy donors. Generated by immunoSEQ multiplex PCR, the TCRdb table keeps only in-frame clones and is missing some. The table shows about 170,000 clones, with roughly 70% occurring only once. What was sequenced was PBMCs. These receptor sequences come from a girl aged 5-17 years in good health and CMV-seronegative. Both conserved end residues are part of each CDR3. D genes are given only for firm matches.

CDR3aa	d_gene	j_gene	v_gene
CASSLGGHDYNEQFF	-	TRBJ2-1	TRBV5-1
CASELAGDNEQFF	TRBD2	TRBJ2-1	TRBV5-1
CASSSGQGFSGANVLTF	TRBD1	TRBJ2-6	TRBV6-4
CASSVSTSGGALEQFF	TRBD2	TRBJ2-1	TRBV9
CASSVGEQETQPQHF	-	TRBJ1-5	TRBV9
CASSLMLAGGPWRETQYF	TRBD2	TRBJ2-5	TRBV5-6
CASSQGGLGGRETQYF	-	TRBJ2-5	TRBV5-4
CASSFRTAPNEQFF	-	TRBJ2-1	TRBV5-6
CASSLRDRVEKLFF	TRBD1	TRBJ1-4	TRBV13
CASSSGTEAFF	-	TRBJ1-1	TRBV11-3
CASSLGPGANEQFF	-	TRBJ2-1	TRBV11-3
CASNLSGDRDIQYF	TRBD2	TRBJ2-4	TRBV6-1
CASTNGLAGVNEQFF	TRBD2	TRBJ2-1	TRBV13
CASSERTQSRNEQYF	-	TRBJ2-7	TRBV2
CASSEPIGGAFHEQYF	TRBD2	TRBJ2-7	TRBV6-1
CASSSQNIYGYTF	-	TRBJ1-2	TRBV6-1
CASSQSPGQTLLYGYTF	TRBD1	TRBJ1-2	TRBV4-1
CASSHTSGGTGELFF	TRBD2	TRBJ2-2	TRBV6-1
CASSLVRGNTEAFF	-	TRBJ1-1	TRBV5-6
CASSLDRYLNYGYTF	-	TRBJ1-2	TRBV5-6
CATVRERGDGYTF	-	TRBJ1-2	TRBV19
CASRPQGKSTEAFF	TRBD1	TRBJ1-1	TRBV28
CASSPGQSGQPQHF	TRBD1	TRBJ1-5	TRBV6-5
CATRTSSGANVLTF	-	TRBJ2-6	TRBV15
CASSPDRVVTEAFF	TRBD1	TRBJ1-1	TRBV19
CASSHHPGRWNTEAFF	-	TRBJ1-1	TRBV9
CASSGRDTRNQPQHF	-	TRBJ1-5	TRBV6-1
CSVAGDSGNTIYF	-	TRBJ1-3	TRBV29-1
CASRDSGGPYNEQFF	TRBD2	TRBJ2-1	TRBV6-1
CASSPHRTANTGELFF	-	TRBJ2-2	TRBV5-8
CASSEGGWGVGNTIYF	-	TRBJ1-3	TRBV6-1
CASSQGLEQPQHF	-	TRBJ1-5	TRBV4-1
CASSLETGYSPLHF	TRBD1	TRBJ1-6	TRBV5-4
CASSSSGGGEKLFF	-	TRBJ1-4	TRBV7-9
CASSPQGNEKLFF	-	TRBJ1-4	TRBV5-4
CASSSGPQGYTF	-	TRBJ1-2	TRBV7-9
CASSLSRVRNQPQHF	-	TRBJ1-5	TRBV28
CASSLVQYAEAFF	-	TRBJ1-1	TRBV7-3
CASSIGRGATDEQFF	TRBD2	TRBJ2-1	TRBV19
CASSLALANYGYTF	-	TRBJ1-2	TRBV5-4
CASSHAGGSEQFF	TRBD1	TRBJ2-1	TRBV14
CASRADSYNEQFF	-	TRBJ2-1	TRBV25-1
CASTPQGQGAYEQYF	TRBD1	TRBJ2-7	TRBV2
CASSRETGANTEAFF	TRBD1	TRBJ1-1	TRBV4-2
CASCLMNTEAFF	-	TRBJ1-1	TRBV6-5
CASSPEGTGNAGELFF	TRBD1	TRBJ2-2	TRBV7-8
CASSEASGFSYEQYF	-	TRBJ2-7	TRBV6-1
CASSDRAYEQYF	TRBD1	TRBJ2-7	TRBV19
CASSFQYDEQYF	-	TRBJ2-7	TRBV5-1
CASNGGSYTF	-	TRBJ1-2	TRBV6-1
CAIASGTPYQETQYF	TRBD2	TRBJ2-5	TRBV10-3